A single sample gave rise to the 19 T cell receptor beta chains below, sequenced in a study of OX40 agonist ivuxolimab in advanced cancers. Profiled with immunoSEQ multiplex PCR; TCRdb holds only in-frame clones, not every one. The table has about 11,000 clones, 74% seen once. The sequenced sample was CD4+ or CD8+ T cells sorted from blood, obtained in a trial of the OX40 agonist ivuxolimab. These receptors originate from an adult with an advanced solid tumor such as melanoma, head and neck, liver or kidney cancer.

This clone was picked up one time. This sequence joins TRBV4-2 and TRBJ1-1; D is undetermined. Germline V gene sequence: CDR1 LGHNA, CDR2 YNFKEQ. The CDR3 extends over 17 amino acids. The V and J ends lost 4 bases and 1 base respectively, with 19 bases between them. The CDR3 region is CASSPVSQVKGNTEAFF. CDR3 coding DNA: TGTGCCAGCAGCCCAGTTAGTCAGGTCAAAGGGAACACTGAAGCTTTCTTT.

The chain carries TRBV13 and TRBJ2-7; 12 positions match TRBD2. Germline lookup yields CDR1 PRHDT and CDR2 FYEKMQ (reference sequence). CDR3 size: 15 residues. V gave up 5 bases and J gave up 1 base; unmatched junction bases: 3. The CDR3 is CASSPGLAGSYEQYF. DNA of the CDR3: TGTGCCAGCAGCCCCGGACTAGCGGGATCCTACGAGCAGTACTTC.

The V and J genes are TRBV29-1 and TRBJ2-5; 11 bases map to TRBD2. The last part of the DNA fits TRBJ2-7 better; the J call may be wrong. The CDR3 sequence is 17 residues long. The germline V gene has CDR1 SQVTM and CDR2 ANQGSEA. DNA of the CDR3: TGCAGCGTTCGATTCGGGGGTACTAGCGGGAGTATCTACGAGCAGTACTTC. The encoded protein is CSVRFGGTSGSIYEQYF.

The chain carries TRBV7-9 and TRBJ2-1; D not certain. Trimming cost V 4 bases and J 0 bases, with 10 bases left between them. This CDR3 spans 15 amino acids. Germline lookup yields CDR1 SEHNR and CDR2 FQNEAQ (reference sequence). CDR3 amino acids: CASSYDQSSYNEQFF. In DNA, the CDR3 is TGTGCCAGCAGCTACGACCAGAGCTCCTACAATGAGCAGTTCTTC.

V and J are TRBV7-2 and TRBJ2-1, with 11 bases identical to TRBD2. Germline CDR1 is SGHTA and CDR2 is FQGNSA. V lost 6 bases, J lost 4 bases, and 8 bases stayed unmatched. This CDR3 is 16 amino acids long. CDR3 protein: CASRPDGTSGYNEQFF. CDR3 sequence (DNA): TGTGCCAGCAGACCCGACGGGACTAGCGGATACAATGAGCAGTTCTTC.

V is TRBV7-9 and J is TRBJ1-2; unclear D gene. The CDR3 extends over 16 amino acids. The V and J ends lost 1 base and 5 bases respectively, with 17 bases between them. Per germline, CDR1 SEHNR and CDR2 FQNEAQ (reference sequence). The CDR3 loop reads CASSLEGNARFYGYTF. The CDR3 nucleotides read TGTGCCAGCAGCTTAGAAGGGAACGCACGATTTTATGGCTACACCTTC. Variable domain in full (rest from reference TRBV7-9 and TRBJ1-2): DTGVSQNPRHKITKRGQNVTFRCDPISEHNRLYWYRQTLGQGPEFLTYFQNEAQLEKSRLLSDRFSAERPKGSFSTLEIQRTEQGDSAMYLCASSLEGNARFYGYTFGSGTRLTVV.

CDR3 DNA sequence: TGTGCCAGCAGTTTGACCAGGCGGGGGGGCGGCACCGGGGAGCTGTTTTTT. It codes for CASSLTRRGGGTGELFF. The J gene is TRBJ2-2, the V gene TRBV27; 9 bases are a match to TRBD2. Germline V gene sequence: CDR1 MNHEY, CDR2 SMNVEV (reference sequence). This CDR3 region has 17 residues. Trimming cost V 3 bases and J 4 bases; bases outside gene matches: 9.

V usage is TRBV7-6 and J usage is TRBJ2-2, with D possibly being TRBD2 (6 bases). V was clipped by 4 bases and J by 7 bases, with 19 bases between them. Germline-derived CDR1 and CDR2 are SGHVS and FNYEAQ. The CDR3 extends over 16 amino acids. CDR3 DNA: TGTGCCAGCAGCTCCCGCGGGAATAGGCTCGGCGGGGAGCTGTTTTTT. It specifies CASSSRGNRLGGELFF.

The V and J genes are TRBV5-1 and TRBJ2-1, with D perhaps TRBD2 (6 bases). CDR3 size: 12 residues. Between the trimmed V and J ends, which lost 7 bases and 6 bases, there was a span of 11 bases. CDR1 is SGHRS and CDR2 is YFSETQ in the germline V gene. Written as DNA, the CDR3 is TGCGCCAGCCGGGACTTAAGCAATGAGCAGTTCTTC. The encoded protein is CASRDLSNEQFF.

The chain combines TRBV2 with TRBJ2-1; 13 bases match TRBD2. With 9 bases clipped from V and 6 bases from J, the junction kept 17 bases outside the gene matches. Germline V CDR1 and CDR2: SNHLY, FYNNEI. The CDR3 consists of 18 residues. The CDR3 DNA sequence: TGTGCCAGGGCCCTGACTAGCGGGAGGACGGGGTCGGGCAATGAGCAGTTCTTC. Its translation: CARALTSGRTGSGNEQFF.

The chain has TRBV7-6 and TRBJ2-2; D is perhaps TRBD1 or TRBD2 (5 bases each). The CDR3 length is 16 residues. V was pared by 5 bases and J by 1 base, with 14 bases between. Germline CDR1 SGHVS, CDR2 FNYEAQ. CDR3 loop: CASSPTRGGNTGELFF. CDR3 coding DNA: TGTGCCAGCAGCCCCACTCGGGGCGGGAACACCGGGGAGCTGTTTTTT.

The rearrangement joins TRBV9 to TRBJ2-1, with D unresolved. With 0 bases removed from V and 10 bases from J, the gap between germline ends came to 5 bases. Germline loops: CDR1 SGDLS, CDR2 YYNGEE. The CDR3 extends over 11 amino acids. CDR3 DNA sequence: TGTGCCAGCAGCGTAGGGGGAGAGCAGTTCTTC. This translates into CASSVGGEQFF.

This clone was counted only a few times. The rearrangement joins TRBV1 to TRBJ1-2; the tabulated D call, TRBD1, remains unverified against the DNA. TRBV1 is tagged as a pseudogene. This CDR3 has 13 amino acids. The CDR3 protein is CTSSQAGNYGYTF. CDR3 nucleotide sequence: TGCACCAGCAGCCAAGCAGGGAACTATGGCTACACCTTC.

This clone was seen a single time. The J gene is TRBJ2-7, the V gene TRBV7-9; the match to TRBD2 covers 10 bases. The CDR3 length is 15 residues. Trimming at V came to 4 bases and at J to 0 bases, leaving 3 bases not matched to a gene. Per the germline V gene, CDR1 is SEHNR and CDR2 is FQNEAQ (reference sequence). In DNA, the CDR3 is TGTGCCAGCAGCTCGGCTAGCGGGAGCTCCTACGAGCAGTACTTC. This sequence encodes CASSSASGSSYEQYF.

V is TRBV9 and J is TRBJ2-1; D gene uncertain. Germline CDR1 SGDLS, CDR2 YYNGEE. The CDR3 is 13 amino acids. V was trimmed by 0 bases and J by 10 bases, leaving 11 bases between them. The DNA of the CDR3 is TGTGCCAGCAGCGTAGGTGGTAGTTGGGAGCAGTTCTTC. Protein: CASSVGGSWEQFF.

V usage is TRBV7-8 and J usage is TRBJ2-2; unclear D gene. Germline loops: CDR1 SGHVS, CDR2 FQNEAQ. Trimming removed 1 base at V and 5 bases at J, with 8 bases between. CDR3 length: 14 amino acids. For the CDR3, the DNA is TGTGCCAGCAGCTTAGTCTTGGGTACCGGGGAGCTGTTTTTT. As protein: CASSLVLGTGELFF.

The rearrangement joins TRBV15 to TRBJ2-7, with a weak D call TRBD1 (6 bases). V gave up 5 bases and J gave up 6 bases, with 23 bases separating them. Germline CDR1 and CDR2: LNHNV and YYDKDF (reference sequence). The CDR3 length is 16 residues. For the CDR3, the DNA is TGTGCCACCAGCTCCCGCGAGCACACAGGGACGAGCGAGCAGTACTTC. This encodes CATSSREHTGTSEQYF.

The V gene is TRBV2, the J gene TRBJ2-1, with D perhaps given as TRBD1 or TRBD2 (5 bases each). Germline V gene data show CDR1 as SNHLY and CDR2 as FYNNEI. This CDR3 has 13 amino acids. V lost 1 base to trimming and J lost 6 bases, with 7 bases between them. The CDR3 loop reads CASSEVGGNEQFF. The CDR3 region has the DNA TGTGCCAGCAGTGAAGTTGGGGGCAATGAGCAGTTCTTC.

The gene calls are TRBV28 and TRBJ2-3; D is possibly TRBD1 (5 bases). Germline CDR1 and CDR2: MDHEN and SYDVKM. V lost 7 bases and J 5 bases, leaving 19 bases between the germline ends. The CDR3 runs 15 residues. Here the CDR3 DNA reads TGTGCCAGCATGAGTTTAGACAGCACAGAAGATACGCAGTATTTT. Its translation: CASMSLDSTEDTQYF.